This TCR beta chain was recorded in a study of T cell responses to AZD1222 COVID-19 vaccine. Whole-study results and caveats: Repertoires were collected only later (after the peak T cell response had occurred). The sample set comprised mostly white British donors with more females, and clonal diversity was possibly underestimated. The study found Spike-specific TCR breadth and depth rose after two AZD1222 doses.

Germline CDR1 and CDR2: LNHDA and SQIVND (reference sequence). V lost 3 bases and J 8 bases, leaving 13 bases between the germline ends. CDR3 size: 13 residues. Sequenced by immunoSEQ multiplex PCR; TCRdb stores in-frame clones only, minus some. The profile shows more than 85,000 clones, approximately 89% of them singletons. On this clone itself: What it recognizes is unknown.

The TCR was taken from an adult who received the AZD1222 COVID-19 vaccine. The V and J genes are TRBV19 and TRBJ1-2; TRBD1 might be the D (5 bases). The sample here was peripheral blood, taken 28 days after the second AZD1222 dose. In DNA, the CDR3 is TGTGCCAGTAGTATCGAGGGGCAGGGCGGCTACACCTTC. Its protein product is CASSIEGQGGYTF.